The 22 T cell receptor beta chains below all came from one sample that was sequenced in a study of blood T cell repertoires in COVID-19. Assay: immunoSEQ multiplex PCR; the TCRdb copy retains only in-frame clones and omits some. This table has about 230,000 clones, more than 65% appearing once. Sequencing was performed on peripheral blood. Source of these receptors: a man aged 40-49 years who had recovered from COVID-19.

The table lists this clone with a few counts. The J gene is TRBJ1-2, the V gene TRBV18; 7 nucleotides match TRBD1. The CDR3 totals 15 residues. After removal of 1 base from V and 2 bases from J, the junction contained 4 bases not matched to a gene. Germline V gene data show CDR1 as KGHSH and CDR2 as LQKENI. In DNA, the CDR3 is TGTGCCAGCTCACCACAGGGACAGATAAACTATGGCTACACCTTC. Amino acid sequence: CASSPQGQINYGYTF.

The chain has TRBV5-1 and TRBJ1-5; D ambiguous. The CDR3 is made up of 14 amino acids. Germline lookup yields CDR1 SGHRS and CDR2 YFSETQ. V lost 0 bases, J lost 7 bases, and 11 bases lay in between. The CDR3 region has the DNA TGCGCCAGCAGCTTGGTGGAGGCCCGGCAGCCCCAGCATTTT. It encodes CASSLVEARQPQHF.

The chain uses TRBV4-3 and TRBJ2-1; 8 nucleotides agree with TRBD2. The CDR3 runs to 14 residues. In germline, CDR1 is LGHNA, CDR2 YSLEER. The V gene end was trimmed by 3 bases and the J gene end by 8 bases; junction bases not matched to a gene: 6. The CDR3 DNA sequence: TGCGCCAGCAGCCAGGGACTAGATCCGGATGAGCAGTTCTTC. It codes for CASSQGLDPDEQFF.

The gene calls are TRBV15 and TRBJ2-1; 9 nucleotides match TRBD1. The CDR3 totals 17 residues. CDR1 and CDR2 from the germline V gene are LNHNV and YYDKDF (reference sequence). V lost 1 base to trimming and J lost 3 bases; unmatched junction nucleotides: 7. For the CDR3, the DNA is TGTGCCACCAGCAGAGTAACGGACAGGGGTTTCTACAATGAGCAGTTCTTC. This sequence encodes CATSRVTDRGFYNEQFF.

V is TRBV2 and J is TRBJ1-4; 7 positions match TRBD1. The germline V gene encodes CDR1 SNHLY and CDR2 FYNNEI. The ends lost 7 bases at V and 1 base at J; junction bases unmatched: 9. This CDR3 is built from 16 residues. CDR3 DNA: TGTGCCAGCAATCGACGGGGGACAGTAACTAATGAAAAACTGTTTTTT. Its protein is CASNRRGTVTNEKLFF.

This chain joins TRBV6-2 or TRBV6-3 and TRBJ1-2, with 12 bases aligning to TRBD1. J gave up 9 bases and V 2 bases, and 10 bases lay outside the gene matches. Looked up from germline, CDR1 is MNHEY and CDR2 is SVGEGT. The CDR3 loop spans 16 amino acids. The CDR3 sequence: CASSYSPGQGAESYTF. CDR3 nucleotides: TGTGCCAGCAGTTACAGTCCGGGACAGGGGGCTGAGAGCTACACCTTC.

This rearrangement joins TRBV5-1 to TRBJ2-2; 9 nucleotides match TRBD2. Germline CDR1 and CDR2: SGHRS and YFSETQ. The CDR3 length is 16 residues. Trimming cost V 4 bases and J 0 bases; bases outside gene matches: 4. The CDR3 here is CASSLAGTSNTGELFF. The CDR3 DNA reads TGCGCCAGCAGCCTAGCGGGGACCTCGAACACCGGGGAGCTGTTTTTT.

This clone was seen more than once but under ten times. Other DNA sequences in the sample encode the same CDR3. This rearrangement joins TRBV9 to TRBJ1-1; no reliable D call. The V gene's germline CDR1 is SGDLS and CDR2 YYNGEE. The V and J ends lost 0 bases and 1 base respectively, with 4 bases between them. The CDR3 contains 13 residues. In nucleotides, the CDR3 is TGTGCCAGCAGCGTAGCAGGGAACACTGAAGCTTTCTTT. Translating gives CASSVAGNTEAFF.

This rearrangement joins TRBV23-1 to TRBJ1-4, with TRBD1 matching 10 bases. TRBV23-1 is marked as an open reading frame, function uncertain. The CDR3 loop spans 17 amino acids. V dropped 2 bases and J dropped 0; count of bases not matched to a gene: 3. As DNA, the CDR3 is TGCGCCAGCAGTCAAGCGGGACAGGGGTCAACTAATGAAAAACTGTTTTTT. Amino acid sequence: CASSQAGQGSTNEKLFF.

CDR3 region: CASSPPDRGATNEKLFF. CDR3 coding DNA: TGTGCCAGCAGTCCCCCCGACAGGGGGGCAACTAATGAAAAACTGTTTTTT. The J gene is TRBJ1-4, the V gene TRBV6-2 or TRBV6-3, with 9 bases lining up with TRBD1. The germline V gene has CDR1 MNHEY and CDR2 SVGEGT. This CDR3 has 17 residues. The V and J ends lost 5 bases and 0 bases, in that order; junction bases with no gene match: 7.

J is TRBJ2-1 and V is TRBV25-1; the D gene is possibly TRBD2 (6 bases). V shed 4 bases and J shed 0 bases, with 10 bases lying between them. The germline V gene encodes CDR1 MGHDK and CDR2 SYGVNS. The CDR3 consists of 15 residues. Here the CDR3 reads CASSVVGGSYNEQFF. In nucleotides, the CDR3 is TGTGCCAGCAGTGTTGTGGGGGGCTCCTACAATGAGCAGTTCTTC.

CDR3 in amino acids: CASSPRGYGYTF. The CDR3 DNA sequence: TGTGCCAGCTCCCCTCGGGGTTATGGCTACACCTTC. The chain joins TRBV3-1 (or the pseudogene TRBV3-2) to TRBJ1-2; D unclear. Germline assignment: CDR1 LGHDT and CDR2 YNNKEL (reference sequence). The CDR3 is made up of 12 amino acids. V lost 8 bases and J lost 5, with 12 bases in between.

V usage is TRBV5-5 and J usage is TRBJ2-3; 10 bases fit TRBD2. The CDR3 spans 16 residues. V trimming: 4 bases; J trimming: 10 bases; junction bases outside the gene matches: 15. From germline, CDR1 is SGHKS and CDR2 YYEKEE (reference sequence). CDR3: CASSLPAVAGGVPQYF. The CDR3 DNA follows: TGTGCCAGCAGCCTACCTGCGGTAGCGGGAGGAGTTCCGCAGTATTTT.

This sequence joins TRBV3-1 (or the pseudogene TRBV3-2) and TRBJ1-1; D is perhaps TRBD1 (6 bases). Germline CDR1 is LGHDT and CDR2 is YNNKEL (reference sequence). The V end was cut by 4 bases, the J end by 0 bases, with 12 bases between. This CDR3 has 15 residues. Here the CDR3 reads CASSPADRMNTEAFF. The DNA of the CDR3 is TGTGCCAGCAGCCCCGCGGACAGAATGAACACTGAAGCTTTCTTT.

The chain combines TRBV30 with TRBJ1-1; TRBD1 matches 8 bases. The CDR3 has 16 residues. Germline CDR1 GTSNPN, CDR2 SVGIG (reference sequence). The V and J ends lost 0 bases and 0 bases, in that order; junction bases with no gene match: 6. The chain's CDR3 is CAWSVLGQGMNTEAFF. CDR3 in DNA: TGTGCCTGGAGTGTACTAGGACAGGGTATGAACACTGAAGCTTTCTTT.

V gene TRBV4-3 combines with J gene TRBJ1-1; D is undetermined. V was cut by 4 bases and J by 1 base, with 7 bases left in between. Germline V gives CDR1 LGHNA, CDR2 YSLEER. This CDR3 comprises 13 residues. CDR3 nucleotides: TGCGCCAGCAGCCGACTGAAGAACACTGAAGCTTTCTTT. It encodes CASSRLKNTEAFF.

The genes are TRBV2 and TRBJ2-3; D is uncertain. The CDR3 totals 13 residues. Trimming removed 4 bases from V and 1 base from J, with 6 bases in between. Germline V gene data show CDR1 as SNHLY and CDR2 as FYNNEI. The CDR3 region has the DNA TGTGCCAGCAGTGTTGCGGGCACAGATACGCAGTATTTT. Translated, it gives CASSVAGTDTQYF.

The rearrangement joins TRBV15 to TRBJ2-3, with 11 bases identical to TRBD2. The germline CDR1 and CDR2 sequences are LNHNV and YYDKDF (reference sequence). This CDR3 region has 16 residues. V trimming: 1 base; J trimming: 2 bases; junction bases outside the gene matches: 2. The CDR3 here is CATSRGLAGLTDTQYF. CDR3 coding DNA: TGTGCCACCAGCAGAGGACTAGCGGGACTCACAGATACGCAGTATTTT.

Comments on this clone: Compared with germline, one end of the junction differs, possibly owing to a read error. J is TRBJ2-3 and V is TRBV4-3; TRBD2 matches at 11 bases. Germline lookup yields CDR1 LGHNA and CDR2 YSLEER. The CDR3 covers 14 residues. The CDR3 is CASSQDTTSGGPTF. The CDR3 bases are TGCGCCAGCAGCCAAGATACCACTAGCGGGGGCCCGACGTTT.

The chain is built from TRBV19 and TRBJ1-1, with D possibly matching TRBD1 (6 bases). Germline V gene lookup returns CDR1 LNHDA and CDR2 SQIVND (reference sequence). This CDR3 is built from 17 residues. The germline V and J ends were trimmed by 3 bases and 1 base, with 18 bases remaining between them. The CDR3 reads CASSIQQGIFANTEAFF. CDR3 nucleotide sequence: TGTGCCAGTAGTATTCAACAGGGAATCTTTGCGAACACTGAAGCTTTCTTT. The full variable domain, rest sourced from reference TRBV19 and TRBJ1-1, is DGGITQSPKYLFRKEGQNVTLSCEQNLNHDAMYWYRQDPGQGLRLIYYSQIVNDFQKGDIAEGYSVSREKKESFPLTVTSAQKNPTAFYLCASSIQQGIFANTEAFFGQGTRLTVV.

The chain carries TRBV9 and TRBJ1-1, with TRBD1 identical over 8 bases. Germline loops: CDR1 SGDLS, CDR2 YYNGEE. Trimming cost V 3 bases and J 3 bases; bases outside gene matches: 1. The CDR3 runs to 13 residues. The DNA of the CDR3 is TGTGCCAGCAGCGAGGGACAGGACACTGAAGCTTTCTTT. As protein: CASSEGQDTEAFF.

This CDR3 is CASSLGLGYEQYF. CDR3 in DNA: TGTGCCAGCAGCTTAGGTCTCGGCTACGAGCAGTACTTC. The V and J genes are TRBV11-2 and TRBJ2-7; D is unclear. V lost 1 base to trimming and J lost 3 bases, with 7 bases between them. This CDR3 has 13 amino acids. CDR1 and CDR2 from the germline V gene are SGHAT and FQNNGV.